The 22 T cell receptor beta chains reported below all come from one sample, sequenced in a study of blood T cell repertoires in COVID-19. Repertoires were generated with immunoSEQ multiplex PCR, while TCRdb's copy carries only in-frame clones and drops some. The sample yields approximately 80,000 clones, approximately 85% seen once. The sample was peripheral blood. The source of these receptors is a man between 45 and 60 years old with COVID-19, enrolled during active disease.

J is TRBJ2-5 and V is TRBV6-1; maybe TRBD2 (6 bases). Per the germline V gene, CDR1 is MNHNS and CDR2 is SASEGT. V lost 2 bases and J 4 bases, leaving 11 bases between the germline ends. This CDR3 region has 14 residues. CDR3 in amino acids: CASSESWGGETQYF. The CDR3 DNA reads as TGTGCCAGCAGTGAATCGTGGGGAGGAGAGACCCAGTACTTC.

The rearrangement joins TRBV28 to TRBJ1-5; perhaps TRBD1 as D (5 bases). V dropped 7 bases and J dropped 6 bases, with 16 bases sitting between them. The CDR3 contains 14 residues. CDR1 and CDR2 (germline): MDHEN, SYDVKM. The CDR3 DNA sequence: TGTGCCAGCACCCTGGGGGGGGTGGGTCAGCCCCAGCATTTT. Translated, it gives CASTLGGVGQPQHF.

The V gene is TRBV5-1, the J gene TRBJ1-1; D might be TRBD1 (5 bases). Germline CDR1 reads SGHRS; CDR2 reads YFSETQ. The CDR3 is 14 residues long. V was clipped by 2 bases and J by 0 bases, with 8 bases between them. The CDR3 loop is CASSFRGVNTEAFF. The DNA of the CDR3 is TGCGCCAGCAGCTTTCGGGGGGTGAACACTGAAGCTTTCTTT.

The chain links TRBV7-2 to TRBJ2-5, with 7 bases that match TRBD1. The CDR3 consists of 15 residues. Germline CDR1 and CDR2: SGHTA and FQGNSA. Trimming at V came to 6 bases and at J to 5 bases, leaving 12 bases not matched to a gene. The CDR3 region has the DNA TGTGCCAGCAGGGAGACAGGGCCGGGTAGGGAGACCCAGTACTTC. Translating gives CASRETGPGRETQYF.

V gene TRBV5-1 combines with J gene TRBJ2-3; TRBD2 aligns across 9 bases. Germline trimming cut 0 bases from V and 2 bases from J; bases unmatched to any gene: 7. The length of the CDR3 is 17 residues. The germline CDR1 and CDR2 sequences are SGHRS and YFSETQ. The CDR3 loop is CASSLGAGGPTTDTQYF. Here the CDR3 DNA reads TGCGCCAGCAGCTTGGGGGCGGGAGGGCCTACCACAGATACGCAGTATTTT.

This clone turned up a few times. V usage is TRBV28 and J usage is TRBJ2-4; 9 bases align to TRBD1. V shed 5 bases, J shed 3 bases, and the junction held 14 bases outside the gene matches. The CDR3 is made up of 18 amino acids. Germline V CDR1 and CDR2: MDHEN, SYDVKM. CDR3 in DNA: TGTGCCAGCAGTCCCCGGCGGGACAGGGTGGTTTTCAAAAACATTCAGTACTTC. Protein sequence: CASSPRRDRVVFKNIQYF.

The J gene is TRBJ1-2, the V gene TRBV24-1, with 7 bases aligning to TRBD1. V was clipped by 7 bases and J by 6 bases; unmatched bases: 7. The germline V gene has CDR1 KGHDR and CDR2 SFDVKD. This CDR3 is built from 13 residues. CDR3 DNA sequence: TGTGCCACCAGCACAGGGGTCTACAATGGCTACACCTTC. It specifies CATSTGVYNGYTF.

CDR3 sequence (DNA): TGTGCCAGCAGCTGGACAGACCAAGAGACCCAGTACTTC. This codes for CASSWTDQETQYF. J is TRBJ2-5 and V is TRBV7-3; TRBD1 might be the D (6 bases). Germline V gene lookup returns CDR1 SGHTA and CDR2 FQGTGA. V lost 4 bases and J 0 bases, leaving 6 bases between the germline ends. This CDR3 has 13 residues.

The chain combines TRBV24-1 with TRBJ1-2; D is perhaps TRBD1 (6 bases). The CDR3 covers 16 residues. Germline assignment: CDR1 KGHDR and CDR2 SFDVKD. Trimming shortened V by 2 bases and J by 4 bases, and 16 bases separated the two germline ends. CDR3 sequence reads: CATSDSALAGAYGYTF. The CDR3, as DNA: TGTGCCACCAGTGATTCCGCCTTAGCAGGGGCCTATGGCTACACCTTC.

This clone has just one count. The chain combines TRBV5-1 with TRBJ1-2; no reliable D call. The germline CDR1 and CDR2 sequences are SGHRS and YFSETQ. The CDR3 is made up of 14 amino acids. The ends were cut back, 0 bases at V and 4 bases at J, with 10 bases in the middle. CDR3 nucleotide sequence: TGCGCCAGCAGCTTGGTTGGCATTTCCTATGGCTACACCTTC. It translates to CASSLVGISYGYTF.

This clone occurred a few times. The chain joins TRBV3-1 (or the pseudogene TRBV3-2) to TRBJ2-1; TRBD2 matches at 11 bases. CDR1 is LGHDT, CDR2 YNNKEL, per germline (reference sequence). The CDR3 sequence is 14 residues long. Trimming cost V 9 bases and J 0 bases; bases outside gene matches: 1. CDR3 sequence reads: CASTSGSSYNEQFF. The CDR3 coding sequence is TGTGCCAGTACTAGCGGGAGCTCCTACAATGAGCAGTTCTTC.

The chain employs TRBV28 and TRBJ2-5, with TRBD1 identical over 8 bases. The CDR3 is 17 residues long. Unmatched junction bases numbered 18, after V lost 5 bases and J lost 7 bases. Per germline, CDR1 MDHEN and CDR2 SYDVKM. CDR3 in DNA: TGTGCCAGCAGTCCGGATCCGAGGACAGGGAGTGAAGTGACCCAGTACTTC. It translates to CASSPDPRTGSEVTQYF.

V is TRBV30 and J is TRBJ1-1; D may be TRBD1 (6 bases). Germline V CDR1 and CDR2: GTSNPN, SVGIG (reference sequence). Trimming stripped 4 bases from V and 2 bases from J, with 8 bases between. The CDR3 totals 12 residues. The CDR3 is CAWTTGNTEAFF. In nucleotides, the CDR3 is TGTGCCTGGACGACAGGTAACACTGAAGCTTTCTTT.

CDR3 sequence (DNA): TGCGCCAGCAGCTCGGAGGGGGCTGGGAATTCACCCCTCCACTTT. Translating gives CASSSEGAGNSPLHF. This chain uses TRBV5-1 with TRBJ1-6, with 7 bases fitting TRBD1. The CDR3 loop spans 15 amino acids. The germline V gene has CDR1 SGHRS and CDR2 YFSETQ. Trimming took 3 bases from V and 7 from J; bases not matched to a gene: 7.

The V gene is TRBV5-1, the J gene TRBJ2-5; TRBD1 matches 7 bases. V gave up 2 bases and J gave up 1 base; unmatched junction bases: 5. The germline gives CDR1 SGHRS, CDR2 YFSETQ. The CDR3 totals 15 residues. CDR3 sequence: CASSLGGQIQETQYF. In nucleotides, the CDR3 is TGCGCCAGCAGCTTAGGGGGACAGATCCAAGAGACCCAGTACTTC.

The rearrangement uses TRBV28 and TRBJ1-1, with D perhaps TRBD1 (5 bases). Looked up from germline, CDR1 is MDHEN and CDR2 is SYDVKM. The CDR3 is 14 residues long. V lost 7 bases, J lost 5 bases, and 17 bases lay in between. CDR3 sequence: CASNALQDRTEAFF. In DNA, the CDR3 is TGTGCCAGCAATGCCTTACAGGATCGAACTGAAGCTTTCTTT.

V and J are TRBV6-5 and TRBJ2-1; 8 bases agree with TRBD2. The CDR3 has 14 amino acids. CDR1 and CDR2 (germline): MNHEY, SVGAGI. The ends lost 5 bases at V and 7 bases at J; junction bases unmatched: 7. CDR3 in amino acids: CASSRGLAENEQFF. The CDR3 coding sequence is TGTGCCAGCAGTCGCGGACTAGCCGAAAATGAGCAGTTCTTC.

The J gene is TRBJ2-7, the V gene TRBV19; D is perhaps TRBD1 (6 bases). The CDR3 length is 13 residues. The germline V gene encodes CDR1 LNHDA and CDR2 SQIVND (reference sequence). V gave up 5 bases and J gave up 4 bases, with 12 bases separating them. CDR3 sequence: CASSPLGGYEQYF. The CDR3 bases are TGTGCCAGTAGTCCCTTAGGGGGTTACGAGCAGTACTTC.

This chain uses TRBV10-3 with TRBJ1-2, with D maybe TRBD1 (5 bases). CDR1 and CDR2 (germline): ENHRY, SYGVKD. The ends were cut back, 5 bases at V and 6 bases at J, with 10 bases in the middle. The CDR3 extends over 12 amino acids. The DNA of the CDR3 is TGTGCCATCAGTCAGGGTAATGATGGCTACACCTTC. This codes for CAISQGNDGYTF.

The gene calls are TRBV29-1 and TRBJ2-7, with 8 bases identical to TRBD1. With 5 bases clipped from V and 4 bases from J, the junction kept 7 bases outside the gene matches. The germline V gene has CDR1 SQVTM and CDR2 ANQGSEA. The CDR3 contains 13 residues. The CDR3 loop is CSVTGTGRYEQYF. CDR3 sequence (DNA): TGCAGCGTTACCGGGACAGGCAGATACGAGCAGTACTTC.

The rearrangement uses TRBV7-2 and TRBJ2-7; maybe TRBD2 (6 bases). The CDR3 contains 16 residues. Germline V gene lookup returns CDR1 SGHTA and CDR2 FQGNSA. Trimming cost V 0 bases and J 5 bases, with 17 bases left between them. The CDR3 sequence: CASSLASEGIRDEQYF. In DNA form, the CDR3 reads TGTGCCAGCAGCTTAGCGTCGGAGGGTATAAGGGACGAGCAGTACTTC. Together with reference TRBV7-2 and TRBJ2-7, the CDR3 gives the full variable domain: GAGVSQSPSNKVTEKGKDVELRCDPISGHTALYWYRQSLGQGLEFLIYFQGNSAPDKSGLPSDRFSAERTGGSVSTLTIQRTQQEDSAVYLCASSLASEGIRDEQYFGPGTRLTVT.

The V gene is TRBV7-9, the J gene TRBJ2-1, with TRBD2 matching 14 bases. Germline CDR1 is SEHNR and CDR2 is FQNEAQ (reference sequence). CDR3 length equals 19 residues. Trimming cost V 4 bases and J 2 bases; bases outside gene matches: 10. The DNA of the CDR3 is TGTGCCAGCAGCTCTACCGGGACTAGCGGGGGCCCCGCCTACAATGAGCAGTTCTTC. Translating gives CASSSTGTSGGPAYNEQFF.